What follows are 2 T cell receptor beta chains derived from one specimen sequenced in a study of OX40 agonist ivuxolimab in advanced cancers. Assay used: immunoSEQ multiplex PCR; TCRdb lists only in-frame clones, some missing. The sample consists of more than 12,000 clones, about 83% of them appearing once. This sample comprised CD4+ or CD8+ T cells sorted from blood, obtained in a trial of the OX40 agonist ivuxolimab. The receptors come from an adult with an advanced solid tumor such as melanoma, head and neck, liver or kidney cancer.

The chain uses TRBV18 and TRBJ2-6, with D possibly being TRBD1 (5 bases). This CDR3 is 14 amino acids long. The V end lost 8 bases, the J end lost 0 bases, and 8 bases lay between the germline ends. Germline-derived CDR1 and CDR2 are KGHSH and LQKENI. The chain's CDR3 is CASQGDSGANVLTF. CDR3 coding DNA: TGTGCCAGCCAAGGGGACTCTGGGGCCAACGTCCTGACTTTC. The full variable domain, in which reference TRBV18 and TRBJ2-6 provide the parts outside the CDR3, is NAGVMQNPRHLVRRRGQEARLRCSPMKGHSHVYWYRQLPEEGLKFMVYLQKENIIDESGMPKERFSAEFPKEGPSILRIQQVVRGDSAAYFCASQGDSGANVLTFGAGSRLTVL.

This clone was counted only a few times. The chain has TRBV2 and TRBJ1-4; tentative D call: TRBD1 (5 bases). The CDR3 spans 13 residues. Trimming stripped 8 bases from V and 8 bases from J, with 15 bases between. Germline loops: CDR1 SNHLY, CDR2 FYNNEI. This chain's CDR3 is CASHRQSGEKLFF. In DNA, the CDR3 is TGTGCCAGCCACCGACAGTCTGGGGAAAAACTGTTTTTT.